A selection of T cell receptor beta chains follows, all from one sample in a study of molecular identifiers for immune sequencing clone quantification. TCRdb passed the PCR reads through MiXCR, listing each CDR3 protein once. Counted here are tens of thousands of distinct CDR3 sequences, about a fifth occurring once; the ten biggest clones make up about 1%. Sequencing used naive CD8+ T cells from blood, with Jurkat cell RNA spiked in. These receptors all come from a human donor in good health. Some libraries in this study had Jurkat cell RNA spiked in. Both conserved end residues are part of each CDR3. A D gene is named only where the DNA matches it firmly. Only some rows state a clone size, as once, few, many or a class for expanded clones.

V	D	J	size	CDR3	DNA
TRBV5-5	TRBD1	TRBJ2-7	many	CASSPDRAPYEQYF	TGTGCCAGCAGCCCGGACAGGGCCCCCTACGAGCAGTACTTC
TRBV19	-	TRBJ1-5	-	CASSIALGRSNQPQHF	TGTGCCAGTAGTATAGCCCTTGGAAGAAGCAATCAGCCCCAGCATTTT
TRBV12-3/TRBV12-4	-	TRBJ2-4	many	CASSLRGARGGIQYF	TGTGCCAGCAGTTTACGAGGGGCCAGAGGTGGCATTCAGTACTTC
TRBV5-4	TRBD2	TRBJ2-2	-	CASSFGRTSVDHSANTGELFF	TGTGCCAGCAGCTTCGGGCGGACTAGCGTGGATCACTCCGCGAACACCGGGGAGCTGTTTTTT
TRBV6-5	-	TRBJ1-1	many	CASGLIGSEAFF	TGTGCCAGCGGCCTAATTGGATCTGAAGCTTTCTTT
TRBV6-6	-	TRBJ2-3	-	CASTRPGDTDYTDTQYF	TGTGCCAGCACTCGCCCCGGGGACACAGATTACACAGATACGCAGTATTTT
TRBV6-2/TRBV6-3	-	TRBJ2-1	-	CASTEGGSYNEQFF	TGTGCCAGCACCGAAGGCGGGTCCTACAATGAGCAGTTCTTC
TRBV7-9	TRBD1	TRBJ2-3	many	CASSEDGTGVTDTQYF	TGTGCCAGCAGCGAAGACGGGACAGGAGTCACAGATACGCAGTATTTT
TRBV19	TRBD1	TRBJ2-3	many	CASSPRPRQGNTDTQYF	TGTGCCAGTAGTCCCCGACCCCGACAGGGTAATACAGATACGCAGTATTTT
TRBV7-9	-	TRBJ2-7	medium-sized	CASSPAPYEQYF	TGTGCCAGCAGCCCAGCCCCCTACGAGCAGTACTTC
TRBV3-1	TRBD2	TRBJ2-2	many	CASSHSFGEGTGELFF	TGTGCCAGCAGCCATTCATTCGGGGAGGGGACCGGGGAGCTGTTTTTT
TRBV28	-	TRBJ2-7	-	CASGSGGRAYF	TGTGCCAGCGGGTCCGGGGGAAGGGCGTACTTC
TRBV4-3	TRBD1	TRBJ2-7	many	CASSQVARGLDYEQYF	TGCGCCAGCAGCCAAGTCGCCAGGGGGCTTGATTACGAGCAGTACTTC
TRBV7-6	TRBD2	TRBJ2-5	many	CASSLTLADRETQYF	TGTGCCAGCAGCTTAACACTAGCGGACCGAGAGACCCAGTACTTC
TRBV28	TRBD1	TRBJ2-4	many	CASSLYRGEAKNIQYF	TGTGCCAGCAGTTTATACAGGGGGGAAGCCAAAAACATTCAGTACTTC
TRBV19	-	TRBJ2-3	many	CASSMIVADTQYF	TGTGCCAGTAGTATGATAGTTGCAGATACGCAGTATTTT
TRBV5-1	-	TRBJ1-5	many	CASSPRAGVYSNQPQHF	TGCGCCAGCAGCCCCCGAGCTGGGGTCTATAGCAATCAGCCCCAGCATTTT
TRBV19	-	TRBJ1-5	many	CASGAGNQPQHF	TGTGCCAGTGGAGCTGGAAATCAGCCCCAGCATTTT
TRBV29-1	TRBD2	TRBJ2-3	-	CSVVTSGGVDTQYF	TGCAGCGTTGTAACTAGCGGGGGCGTAGATACGCAGTATTTT
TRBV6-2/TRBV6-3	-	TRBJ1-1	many	CASSSGVGNTEAFF	TGTGCCAGCAGTTCAGGGGTAGGCAACACTGAAGCTTTCTTT
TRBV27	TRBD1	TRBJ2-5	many	CASSLSRGPYYQETQYF	TGTGCCAGCAGTTTATCTAGGGGGCCGTATTACCAAGAGACCCAGTACTTC
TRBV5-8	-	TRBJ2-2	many	CASSETEITGELFF	TGTGCCAGCAGCGAGACAGAGATCACCGGGGAGCTGTTTTTT
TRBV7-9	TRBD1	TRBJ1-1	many	CASRPPGQGPNTEAFF	TGTGCCAGCAGACCCCCGGGACAGGGACCGAACACTGAAGCTTTCTTT
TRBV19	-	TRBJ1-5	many	CASSSWGDSNQPQHF	TGTGCCAGTAGTAGTTGGGGTGATAGCAATCAGCCCCAGCATTTT
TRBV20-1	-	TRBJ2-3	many	CSAHSTDTQYF	TGCAGTGCTCACTCCACAGATACGCAGTATTTT
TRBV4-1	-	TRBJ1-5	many	CASSQVVGDMNQPQHF	TGCGCCAGCAGCCAAGTGGTAGGGGATATGAATCAGCCCCAGCATTTT
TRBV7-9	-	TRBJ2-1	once	CASSLATGTYNEQFF	TGTGCCAGCAGCTTAGCCACAGGAACCTACAATGAGCAGTTCTTC
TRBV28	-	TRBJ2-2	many	CASSLQGGYTGELFF	TGTGCCAGCAGTTTGCAGGGGGGGTACACCGGGGAGCTGTTTTTT
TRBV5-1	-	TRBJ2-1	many	CASRSEAVDEQFF	TGCGCCAGCAGGTCCGAAGCGGTCGATGAGCAGTTCTTC
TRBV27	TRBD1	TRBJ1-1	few	CASSLRQGLSNTEAFF	TGTGCCAGCAGTTTAAGACAGGGTTTGTCGAACACTGAAGCTTTCTTT
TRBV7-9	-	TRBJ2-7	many	CASSRSGSYYEQYF	TGTGCCAGCAGCCGATCCGGGTCCTACTACGAGCAGTACTTC
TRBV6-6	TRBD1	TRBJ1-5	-	CASSYRGLEPQHF	TGTGCCAGCTCCTACAGGGGGCTGGAGCCCCAGCATTTT
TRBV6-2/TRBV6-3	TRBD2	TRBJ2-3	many	CASRKRLAGLTDTQYF	TGTGCCAGCAGAAAACGACTAGCGGGATTAACAGATACGCAGTATTTT
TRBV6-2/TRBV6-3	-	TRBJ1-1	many	CASTMTGTYTEAFF	TGTGCCAGCACCATGACCGGGACATACACTGAAGCTTTCTTT
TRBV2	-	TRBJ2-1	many	CASSEGGQLDPYNEQFF	TGTGCCAGCAGTGAAGGGGGACAACTAGACCCCTACAATGAGCAGTTCTTC
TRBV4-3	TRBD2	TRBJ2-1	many	CASSQDSGAYNEQFF	TGCGCCAGCAGCCAAGACAGCGGGGCCTACAATGAGCAGTTCTTC
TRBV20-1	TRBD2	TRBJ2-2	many	CSARERLAVNTGELFF	TGCAGTGCTAGAGAGCGCCTAGCGGTGAACACCGGGGAGCTGTTTTTT
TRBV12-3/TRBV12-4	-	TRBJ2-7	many	CASSFFGGTYEQYF	TGTGCCAGCAGTTTCTTTGGAGGGACTTACGAGCAGTACTTC
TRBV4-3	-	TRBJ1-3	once	CASSQDFRDNPGNTIYF	TGCGCCAGCAGCCAAGATTTCCGGGACAATCCTGGAAACACCATATATTTT
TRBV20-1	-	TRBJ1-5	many	CSATSFDLEGQPQHF	TGCAGTGCTACCTCTTTTGATTTAGAGGGTCAGCCCCAGCATTTT
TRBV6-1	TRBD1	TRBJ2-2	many	CASSEGTGRNTGELFF	TGTGCCAGCAGCGAAGGGACAGGGAGGAACACCGGGGAGCTGTTTTTT
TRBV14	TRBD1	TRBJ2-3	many	CASSPQGSDTQYF	TGTGCCAGCAGCCCACAGGGGTCAGATACGCAGTATTTT
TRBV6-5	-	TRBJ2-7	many	CASSYARAYEQYF	TGTGCCAGCAGTTACGCACGGGCCTACGAGCAGTACTTC
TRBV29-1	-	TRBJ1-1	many	CSVEMLGGAFF	TGCAGCGTTGAGATGTTGGGTGGCGCTTTCTTT
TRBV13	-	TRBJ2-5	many	CASSLELGQAETQYF	TGTGCCAGCAGCTTAGAGTTGGGCCAGGCGGAGACCCAGTACTTC
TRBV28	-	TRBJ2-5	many	CASSLLAHTDPQETQYF	TGTGCCAGCAGTTTGCTGGCGCACACCGACCCCCAAGAGACCCAGTACTTC
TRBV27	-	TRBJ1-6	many	CASSSGNSPLHF	TGTGCCAGCAGTTCTGGGAATTCACCCCTCCACTTT
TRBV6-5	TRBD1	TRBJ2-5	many	CASSLRQGWETQYF	TGTGCCAGCAGCCTAAGACAGGGGTGGGAGACCCAGTACTTC
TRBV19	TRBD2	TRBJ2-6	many	CASSIRTSYSGANVLTF	TGTGCCAGTAGTATAAGGACTAGCTACTCTGGGGCCAACGTCCTGACTTTC
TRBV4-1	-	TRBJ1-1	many	CASSQDSGVLNTEAFF	TGCGCCAGCAGCCAAGATAGCGGGGTTTTGAACACTGAAGCTTTCTTT
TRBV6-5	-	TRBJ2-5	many	CASSSEFFSTQYF	TGTGCCAGCAGCTCCGAGTTTTTTAGTACCCAGTACTTC
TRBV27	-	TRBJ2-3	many	CASSLLGGFTDTQYF	TGTGCCAGCAGTTTATTAGGGGGGTTCACAGATACGCAGTATTTT
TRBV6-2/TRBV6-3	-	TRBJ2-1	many	CASSFRVNEQFF	TGTGCCAGCAGTTTTAGGGTCAATGAGCAGTTCTTC
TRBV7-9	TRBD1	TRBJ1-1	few	CASSPDRANTEAFF	TGTGCCAGCAGCCCAGACAGGGCCAACACTGAAGCTTTCTTT
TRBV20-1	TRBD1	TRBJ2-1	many	CSARHPTGGYNEQFF	TGCAGTGCTAGACACCCGACAGGGGGCTACAATGAGCAGTTCTTC
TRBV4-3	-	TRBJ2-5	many	CASSQDRVETQYF	TGCGCCAGCAGCCAAGATAGGGTAGAGACCCAGTACTTC
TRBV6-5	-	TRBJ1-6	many	CASSYSGTGRNSPLHF	TGTGCCAGCAGTTACTCGGGCACAGGGCGTAATTCACCCCTCCACTTT
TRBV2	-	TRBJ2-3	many	CASSDTNTDTQYF	TGTGCCAGCAGTGACACGAACACAGATACGCAGTATTTT
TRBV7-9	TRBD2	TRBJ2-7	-	CASSVSGGLPYEQYF	TGTGCCAGCAGCGTCAGCGGGGGGTTGCCCTACGAGCAGTACTTC
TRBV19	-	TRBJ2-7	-	CASSGASAYEQYF	TGTGCCAGTTCAGGGGCGTCCGCCTACGAGCAGTACTTC